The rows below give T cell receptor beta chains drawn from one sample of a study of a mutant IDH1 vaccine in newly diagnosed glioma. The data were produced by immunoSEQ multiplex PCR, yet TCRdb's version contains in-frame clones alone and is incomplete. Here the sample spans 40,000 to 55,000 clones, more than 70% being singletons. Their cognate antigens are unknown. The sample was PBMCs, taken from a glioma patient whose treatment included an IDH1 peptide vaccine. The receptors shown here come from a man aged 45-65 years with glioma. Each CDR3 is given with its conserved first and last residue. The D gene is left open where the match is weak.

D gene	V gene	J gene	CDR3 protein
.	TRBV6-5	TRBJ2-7	CASSYSPGLTYEQYF
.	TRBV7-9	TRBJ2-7	CASSPRGDDEQYF
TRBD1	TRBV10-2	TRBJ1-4	CASSRDRASNEKLFF
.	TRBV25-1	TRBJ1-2	CASSDSSHYGYTF
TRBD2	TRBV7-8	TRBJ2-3	CATRLASTDTQYF
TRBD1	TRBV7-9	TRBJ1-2	CASSLPGGNYGYTF
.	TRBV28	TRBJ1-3	CASSPPVRGNTIYF
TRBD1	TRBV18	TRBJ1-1	CASSRGGHTEAFF
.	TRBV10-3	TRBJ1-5	CAISDPTAYSNQPQHF
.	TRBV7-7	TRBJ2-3	CASSLISTDTQYF
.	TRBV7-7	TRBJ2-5	CASSLQEQETQYF
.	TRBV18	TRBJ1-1	CASSPSGGRYTEAFF
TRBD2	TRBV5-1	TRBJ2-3	CASSSAGGLDTQYF
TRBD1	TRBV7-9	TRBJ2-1	CASSSNAGTAHYNEQFF
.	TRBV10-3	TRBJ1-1	CAISGGENTEAFF
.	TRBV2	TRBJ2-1	CASSERLAIQNEQFF
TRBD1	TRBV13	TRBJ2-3	CASSLQGARETDTQYF
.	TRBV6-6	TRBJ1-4	CASKGSGNEKLFF
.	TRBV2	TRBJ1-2	CASTLAYSYGYTF
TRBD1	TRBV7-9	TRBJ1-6	CASSPDRDRASPLHF
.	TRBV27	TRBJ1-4	CASSQLGLNEKLFF
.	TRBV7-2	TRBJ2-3	CASSLGGRSTDTQYF
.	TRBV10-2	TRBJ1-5	CASREGAVRPQHF
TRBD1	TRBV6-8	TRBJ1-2	CASSTPTGGQLNYGYTF
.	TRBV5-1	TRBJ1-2	CASSSGPPYGYTF
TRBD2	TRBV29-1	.	CSVEEPREGLTYEQYF
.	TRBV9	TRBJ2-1	CASSVSTGGIDEQFF
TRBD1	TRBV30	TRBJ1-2	CAWRDRGYGYTF
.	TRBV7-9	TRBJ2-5	CASSLNTTLPWTQYF
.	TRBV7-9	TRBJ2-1	CASSSIGHSYNEQFF
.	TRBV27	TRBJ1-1	CASSFVPDTEAFF
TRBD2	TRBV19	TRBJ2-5	CASNGLAGKNQETQYF
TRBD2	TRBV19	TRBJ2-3	CASSIGLAGGNTDTQYF
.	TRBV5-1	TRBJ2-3	CASSSDGYTDTQYF
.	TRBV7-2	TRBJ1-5	CASSVLRDQPQHF
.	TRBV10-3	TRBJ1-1	CAISEYSGSEAFF
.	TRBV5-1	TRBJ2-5	CASGRTEQETQYF
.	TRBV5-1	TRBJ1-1	CASSLVRGGTEAFF
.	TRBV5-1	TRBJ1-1	CASSWRTELNTEAFF